The 22 T cell receptor beta chains reported below all come from one sample, sequenced in a study of blood T cells in healthy people across ages. Primers used in a second PCR of about 7 to 12 cycles were a sample-barcoded 5' primer and a J-beta primer mix. A single record per CDR3 protein comes from TCRdb applying MiXCR to the 5' RACE reads. The sample includes hundreds of thousands of distinct CDR3 sequences, around 50% seen only once; the top ten take 25% to 30%. Sequencing used blood. These TCRs come from a man aged 40-55 years in good health.

This clonotype was seen only a few times. CDR3 sequence reads: CASTYPGKTGDRYGYTF. DNA of the CDR3: TGTGCCAGCACCTACCCTGGGAAGACAGGGGATCGCTATGGCTACACCTTC. The rearrangement uses TRBV28 and TRBJ1-2; 8 nucleotides align to TRBD1. Germline V gene lookup returns CDR1 MDHEN and CDR2 SYDVKM. This CDR3 contains 17 residues. V shed 7 bases and J 4 bases; nucleotides not matched to a gene: 17.

This clonotype was observed a handful of times. V usage is TRBV12-3 or TRBV12-4 and J usage is TRBJ1-1; 8 positions match TRBD1. There are 14 residues in the CDR3. The trim removed 2 bases at V and 5 bases at J, leaving 4 bases unmatched. The DNA of the CDR3 is TGTGCCAGCAGTTTAATACAGGGGGGGACTGAAGCTTTCTTT. Translation gives CASSLIQGGTEAFF.

This chain connects TRBV12-3 or TRBV12-4 to TRBJ1-2; TRBD1 is a possible D gene (5 bases). The CDR3 contains 17 residues. With 2 bases removed from V and 0 bases from J, the gap between germline ends came to 16 bases. The CDR3 coding sequence is TGTGCCAGCAGTTTACCGTCAGGGCCGAGGGCTAACTATGGCTACACCTTC. This sequence encodes CASSLPSGPRANYGYTF.

This chain links TRBV29-1 with TRBJ2-5; the D gene is possibly TRBD1 (5 bases). V gave up 4 bases and J gave up 11 bases, with 20 bases separating them. The CDR3 runs 13 residues. CDR1 SQVTM and CDR2 ANQGSEA come from the germline V gene. CDR3 loop: CSVAGSLDNEQYF. The DNA of the CDR3 is TGCAGCGTTGCCGGGTCCTTGGACAATGAGCAGTACTTC.

This clonotype was recorded at least ten times. This chain links TRBV9 with TRBJ2-1; no clear D gene. The CDR3 is 15 residues long. Germline V gene sequence: CDR1 SGDLS, CDR2 YYNGEE. V was trimmed by 4 bases and J by 4 bases, leaving 15 bases between them. This CDR3 is CASSPNFGLYNEQFF. The CDR3 DNA reads TGTGCCAGCAGCCCTAACTTCGGGCTTTACAATGAGCAGTTCTTC.

The chain recombines TRBV15 with TRBJ2-1, with a tentative D call TRBD1 (5 bases). V was shortened by 1 base and J by 5 bases, with 15 bases between the two germline ends. The CDR3 extends over 16 amino acids. Per the germline V gene, CDR1 is LNHNV and CDR2 is YYDKDF (reference sequence). The CDR3 bases are TGTGCCACCAGCAGAGTAAGGGGCGTGATTGACAATGAGCAGTTCTTC. Translated: CATSRVRGVIDNEQFF. The full variable domain, with the rest looked up from reference TRBV15 and TRBJ2-1, is DAMVIQNPRYQVTQFGKPVTLSCSQTLNHNVMYWYQQKSSQAPKLLFHYYDKDFNNEADTPDNFQSRRPNTSFCFLDIRSPGLGDTAMYLCATSRVRGVIDNEQFFGPGTRLTVL.

V usage is TRBV20-1 and J usage is TRBJ2-1; TRBD1 aligns across 7 bases. This CDR3 is built from 13 residues. The germline V gene has CDR1 DFQATT and CDR2 SNEGSKA (reference sequence). V was clipped by 4 bases and J by 2 bases; unmatched bases: 2. CDR3 loop: CSAIQGTYNEQFF. The DNA of the CDR3 is TGCAGTGCTATACAGGGGACCTACAATGAGCAGTTCTTC.

CDR3 sequence reads: CASSEARLDSSYEQYF. The DNA of the CDR3 is TGTGCCAGCAGTGAAGCGCGACTGGACAGCTCCTACGAGCAGTACTTC. The chain is built from TRBV6-1 and TRBJ2-7; a weak D match, TRBD1 (6 bases). V gave up 0 bases and J gave up 0 bases, with 12 bases separating them. In germline, CDR1 is MNHNS, CDR2 SASEGT. This CDR3 has 16 amino acids.

This clonotype was seen repeatedly, ten times or more. V and J are TRBV18 and TRBJ1-5; the D gene is possibly TRBD1 (5 bases). V shed 5 bases and J shed 9 bases, with 17 bases lying between them. Germline V gene sequence: CDR1 KGHSH, CDR2 LQKENI. CDR3 size: 14 residues. CDR3 nucleotide sequence: TGTGCCAGCTCAACCCCGGGGGGACGGGGGCCCCAGCATTTT. It is translated as CASSTPGGRGPQHF. The whole variable domain, filled in from reference TRBV18 and TRBJ1-5, reads NAGVMQNPRHLVRRRGQEARLRCSPMKGHSHVYWYRQLPEEGLKFMVYLQKENIIDESGMPKERFSAEFPKEGPSILRIQQVVRGDSAAYFCASSTPGGRGPQHFGDGTRLSIL.

The chain combines TRBV12-3 or TRBV12-4 with TRBJ1-2, with TRBD1 as a possible D gene (6 bases). This CDR3 spans 15 amino acids. V was clipped by 2 bases and J by 6 bases, with 16 bases between them. CDR3 residues: CASSLSPGARNGYTF. In DNA, the CDR3 is TGTGCCAGCAGTTTAAGCCCGGGGGCGCGAAATGGCTACACCTTC.

The chain links TRBV2 to TRBJ1-2; D gene ambiguous. Germline V gives CDR1 SNHLY, CDR2 FYNNEI. The germline V and J ends were trimmed by 8 bases and 7 bases, with 8 bases remaining between them. The CDR3 covers 10 residues. Here the CDR3 reads CASLFVGYTF. The DNA of the CDR3 is TGTGCCAGCCTGTTCGTTGGCTACACCTTC.

V usage is TRBV3-1 and J usage is TRBJ2-6; 7 bases are shared with TRBD2. This CDR3 has 18 amino acids. Germline V gives CDR1 LGHDT, CDR2 YNNKEL (reference sequence). J was trimmed by 2 bases and V by 1 base; bases with no gene match: 8. This CDR3 is CASSQGEGRGTGANVLTF. CDR3 nucleotide sequence: TGTGCCAGCAGCCAAGGGGAGGGTCGAGGAACTGGGGCCAACGTCCTGACTTTC.

The chain's CDR3 is CASSYRQGMADTQYF. The CDR3 DNA is TGTGCCAGCAGCTACCGACAGGGGATGGCAGATACGCAGTATTTT. The chain is built from TRBV7-2 and TRBJ2-3; TRBD1 agrees at 8 bases. The CDR3 is made up of 15 amino acids. V shed 4 bases, J shed 4 bases, and the junction held 7 bases outside the gene matches. Germline V gene lookup returns CDR1 SGHTA and CDR2 FQGNSA.

This chain uses TRBV7-2 with TRBJ2-5, with D tentatively TRBD2 (6 bases). Germline CDR1 reads SGHTA; CDR2 reads FQGNSA. Trimming shortened V by 4 bases and J by 1 base, and 10 bases separated the two germline ends. This CDR3 is built from 14 residues. The CDR3 DNA reads TGTGCCAGCAGCTGGGACTCCAGCCAAGAGACCCAGTACTTC. It encodes CASSWDSSQETQYF.

The rearrangement joins TRBV10-3 to TRBJ2-7; D is undetermined. The germline CDR1 and CDR2 sequences are ENHRY and SYGVKD. This CDR3 has 13 amino acids. V was cut by 3 bases and J by 1 base, with 7 bases left in between. CDR3 bases: TGTGCCATCAGTGATATTGTGTCCTACGAGCAGTACTTC. Translation: CAISDIVSYEQYF.

This clonotype was found a few times. The chain recombines TRBV28 with TRBJ2-4, with 8 bases aligning to TRBD1. This CDR3 contains 15 residues. The V gene's germline CDR1 is MDHEN and CDR2 SYDVKM. With V trimmed by 5 bases and J by 0 bases, 3 bases remained unmatched. For the CDR3, the DNA is TGTGCCAGCAGTCCACAGGGGGTAGCCAAAAACATTCAGTACTTC. Translating gives CASSPQGVAKNIQYF.

This clonotype was counted once. The V and J genes are TRBV24-1 and TRBJ2-7; D is uncertain. The CDR3 spans 13 residues. From germline, CDR1 is KGHDR and CDR2 SFDVKD. Trimming took 9 bases from V and 0 from J, leaving 11 bases between them. The CDR3 reads CATGSTNSYEQYF. As DNA, the CDR3 is TGTGCCACCGGATCGACAAACTCCTACGAGCAGTACTTC.

The J gene is TRBJ2-7, the V gene TRBV27; 9 nucleotides match TRBD2. The CDR3 is 15 amino acids. V trimming: 2 bases; J trimming: 6 bases; junction bases outside the gene matches: 8. Germline V gene sequence: CDR1 MNHEY, CDR2 SMNVEV (reference sequence). CDR3 residues: CASSLGASGIGEQYF. CDR3 in DNA: TGTGCCAGCAGTTTAGGGGCTAGCGGGATCGGCGAGCAGTACTTC.

The CDR3 loop reads CSARGGTGVQETQYF. The CDR3 DNA reads TGCAGTGCCCGAGGAGGGACAGGGGTCCAAGAGACCCAGTACTTC. The chain uses TRBV20-1 and TRBJ2-5, with 10 nucleotides matching TRBD1. Looked up from germline, CDR1 is DFQATT and CDR2 is SNEGSKA (reference sequence). The CDR3 spans 15 residues. The J segment lost 1 base and the V segment lost 6 bases, leaving 8 bases of the junction unmatched.

This clonotype has a handful of counts. The rearrangement joins TRBV3-1 to TRBJ1-1, with a weak D call TRBD1 (5 bases). This CDR3 region has 14 residues. The germline V gene encodes CDR1 LGHDT and CDR2 YNNKEL (reference sequence). V was trimmed by 0 bases and J by 1 base, leaving 6 bases between them. The CDR3 reads CASSQDGTNTEAFF. The CDR3 nucleotides are TGTGCCAGCAGCCAAGATGGGACGAACACTGAAGCTTTCTTT.

This clonotype has a handful of counts. The chain couples TRBV25-1 to TRBJ2-6; 7 bases agree with TRBD1. The CDR3 has 17 residues. CDR1 and CDR2 (germline): MGHDK, SYGVNS. V was pared by 5 bases and J by 0 bases, with 7 bases of the junction left unmatched. CDR3 DNA sequence: TGTGCCAGCAGTAAAGTCCCAGGGGGCTCTGGGGCCAACGTCCTGACTTTC. This gives the protein CASSKVPGGSGANVLTF.

This clonotype was counted a single time. This chain joins TRBV29-1 and TRBJ1-5, with a weak D call TRBD1 (5 bases). Trimming cost V 7 bases and J 0 bases, with 10 bases left between them. The CDR3 runs to 13 residues. The germline gives CDR1 SQVTM, CDR2 ANQGSEA. CDR3 residues: CSAGTDSNQPQHF. The DNA of the CDR3 is TGCAGCGCTGGGACGGATAGCAATCAGCCCCAGCATTTT.